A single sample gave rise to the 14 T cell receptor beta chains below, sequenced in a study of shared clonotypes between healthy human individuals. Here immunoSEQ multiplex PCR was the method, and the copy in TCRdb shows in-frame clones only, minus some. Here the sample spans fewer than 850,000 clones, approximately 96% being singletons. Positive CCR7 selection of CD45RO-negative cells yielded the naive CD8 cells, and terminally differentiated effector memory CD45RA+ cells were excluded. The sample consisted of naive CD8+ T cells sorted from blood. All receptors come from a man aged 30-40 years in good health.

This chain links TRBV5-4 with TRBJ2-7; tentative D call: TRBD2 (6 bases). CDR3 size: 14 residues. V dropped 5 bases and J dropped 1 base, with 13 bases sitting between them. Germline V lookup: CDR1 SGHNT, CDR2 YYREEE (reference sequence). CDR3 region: CASRAGTASYEQYF. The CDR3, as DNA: TGTGCCAGCAGGGCCGGGACTGCATCCTACGAGCAGTACTTC.

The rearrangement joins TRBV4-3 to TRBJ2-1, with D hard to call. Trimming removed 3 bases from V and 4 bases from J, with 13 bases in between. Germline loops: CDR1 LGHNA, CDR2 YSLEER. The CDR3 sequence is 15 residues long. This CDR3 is CASSQEPGLYNEQFF. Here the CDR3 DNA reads TGCGCCAGCAGCCAGGAACCAGGATTATACAATGAGCAGTTCTTC.

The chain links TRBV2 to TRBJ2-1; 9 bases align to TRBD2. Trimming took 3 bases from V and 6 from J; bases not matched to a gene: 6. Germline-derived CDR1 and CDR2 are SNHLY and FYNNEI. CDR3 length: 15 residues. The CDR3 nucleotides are TGTGCCAGCAGTGACGGCGGGAGGGGGTCCAATGAGCAGTTCTTC. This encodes CASSDGGRGSNEQFF.

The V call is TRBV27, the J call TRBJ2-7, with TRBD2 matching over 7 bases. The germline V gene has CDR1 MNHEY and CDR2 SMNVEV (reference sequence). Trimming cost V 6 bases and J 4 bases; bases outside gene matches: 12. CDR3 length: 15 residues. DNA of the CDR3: TGTGCCAGCAGCCCGTTTGGGGCGGGAGTTTACGAGCAGTACTTC. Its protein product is CASSPFGAGVYEQYF.

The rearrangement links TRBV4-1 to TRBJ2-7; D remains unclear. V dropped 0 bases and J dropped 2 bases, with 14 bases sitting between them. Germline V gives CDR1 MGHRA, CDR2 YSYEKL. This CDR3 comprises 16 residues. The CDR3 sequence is CASSQDLAGATYEQYF. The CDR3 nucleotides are TGCGCCAGCAGCCAAGATTTGGCAGGCGCAACCTACGAGCAGTACTTC.

The CDR3 DNA reads as TGTGCCTGGTCGGCAGGGAGTGAAGCTTTCTTT. The encoded protein is CAWSAGSEAFF. The chain has TRBV30 and TRBJ1-1; TRBD1 might be the D (5 bases). The CDR3 contains 11 residues. In germline, CDR1 is GTSNPN, CDR2 SVGIG (reference sequence). V lost 5 bases and J 7 bases, leaving 11 bases between the germline ends.

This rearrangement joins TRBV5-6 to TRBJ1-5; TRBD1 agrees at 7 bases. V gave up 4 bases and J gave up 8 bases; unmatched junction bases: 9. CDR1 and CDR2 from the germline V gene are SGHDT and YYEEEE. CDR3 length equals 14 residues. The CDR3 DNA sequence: TGTGCCAGCAGCCAAACAGGGGCGACCGAGCCCCAGCATTTT. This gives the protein CASSQTGATEPQHF.

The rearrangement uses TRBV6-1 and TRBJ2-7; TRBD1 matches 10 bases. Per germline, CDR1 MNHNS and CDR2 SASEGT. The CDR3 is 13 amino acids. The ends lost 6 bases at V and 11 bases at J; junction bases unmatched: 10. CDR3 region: CASRPGTGVMEYF. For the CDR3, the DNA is TGTGCCAGCAGGCCAGGGACAGGGGTAATGGAGTACTTC.

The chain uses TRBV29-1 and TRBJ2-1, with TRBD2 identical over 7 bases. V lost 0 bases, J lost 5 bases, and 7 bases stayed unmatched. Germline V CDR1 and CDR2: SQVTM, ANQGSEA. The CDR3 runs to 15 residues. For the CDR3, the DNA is TGCAGCGTTGAAGATCTTCTAGCGGAAGACAATGAGCAGTTCTTC. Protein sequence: CSVEDLLAEDNEQFF.

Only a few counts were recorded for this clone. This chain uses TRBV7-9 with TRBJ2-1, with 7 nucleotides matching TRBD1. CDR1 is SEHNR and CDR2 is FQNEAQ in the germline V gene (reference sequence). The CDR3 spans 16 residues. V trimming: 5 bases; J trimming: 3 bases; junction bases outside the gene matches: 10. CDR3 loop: CASSLGGAGYYNEQFF. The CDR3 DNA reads TGTGCCAGCAGCCTAGGGGGCGCAGGGTACTACAATGAGCAGTTCTTC.

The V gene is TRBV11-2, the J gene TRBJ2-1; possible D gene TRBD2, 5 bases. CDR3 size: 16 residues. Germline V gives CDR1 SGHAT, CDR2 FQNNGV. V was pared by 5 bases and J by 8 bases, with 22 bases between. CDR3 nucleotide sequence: TGTGCCAGCAGCGTACAACCGGGTCCCGGAGGTGATGAGCAGTTCTTC. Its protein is CASSVQPGPGGDEQFF.

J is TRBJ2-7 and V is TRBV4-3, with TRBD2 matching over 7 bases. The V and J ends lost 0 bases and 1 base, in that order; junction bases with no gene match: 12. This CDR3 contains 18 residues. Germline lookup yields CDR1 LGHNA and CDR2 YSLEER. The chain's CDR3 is CASSQDIGAGELSYEQYF. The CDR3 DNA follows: TGCGCCAGCAGCCAAGATATCGGGGCGGGAGAACTGTCCTACGAGCAGTACTTC.

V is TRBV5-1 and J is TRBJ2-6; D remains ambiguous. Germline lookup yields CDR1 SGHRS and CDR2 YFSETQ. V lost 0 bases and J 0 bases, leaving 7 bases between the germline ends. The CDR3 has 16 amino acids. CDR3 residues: CASSLDLDSGANVLTF. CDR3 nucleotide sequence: TGCGCCAGCAGCTTGGATCTGGACTCTGGGGCCAACGTCCTGACTTTC. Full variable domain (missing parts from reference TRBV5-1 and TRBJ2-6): KAGVTQTPRYLIKTRGQQVTLSCSPISGHRSVSWYQQTPGQGLQFLFEYFSETQRNKGNFPGRFSGRQFSNSRSEMNVSTLELGDSALYLCASSLDLDSGANVLTFGAGSRLTVL.

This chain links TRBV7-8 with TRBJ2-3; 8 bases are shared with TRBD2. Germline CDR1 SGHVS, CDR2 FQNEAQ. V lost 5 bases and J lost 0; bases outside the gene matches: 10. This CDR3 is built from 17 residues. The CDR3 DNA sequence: TGTGCCAGCAGCCCCTTGGCGGGGGGAACTAGCACAGATACGCAGTATTTT. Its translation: CASSPLAGGTSTDTQYF.